This T cell receptor beta chain was identified during a study of cytomegalovirus exposure and HLA in healthy donors. Whole-study context: Unique TCRs numbering about 87 million, obtained from HLA-typed donors, made up an early data release. Genetic ancestry analysis placed 81% of the 410 or so donors that were genotyped in the Caucasian-associated cluster.

The PCR made use of 60 Vbeta and 13 Jbeta primers. Assay: immunoSEQ multiplex PCR; the TCRdb copy retains only in-frame clones and omits some. Its clone listing holds tens of thousands of clones. CDR3 length: 13 residues. Per germline, CDR1 LNHDA and CDR2 SQIVND (reference sequence). V dropped 3 bases and J dropped 4 bases, with 9 bases sitting between them. Healthy bone marrow donors made up the cohort. This chain connects TRBV19 to TRBJ2-5, with D possibly matching TRBD2 (6 bases). What was sequenced was PBMCs. The clonotype comes from a human donor in good health. The CDR3 loop is CASSMNGGETQYF. The DNA of the CDR3 is TGTGCCAGTAGTATGAACGGGGGAGAGACCCAGTACTTC.